The rows below give T cell receptor beta chains drawn from one sample of a study of T cell repertoires in cytomegalovirus infection. TCRdb re-analysed the reads in MiXCR, keeping a single row per CDR3 protein. The sample records 80,000 to 130,000 distinct CDR3 sequences, about 22% being singletons. Sequenced input: CD8+ T cells from PBMCs. The receptors come from a human donor in good health (CMV status not recorded). Some clones in this sample may be carry-over from other donors' samples. The CDR3 runs from the conserved cysteine through the conserved F or W. A D gene is named only where the DNA matches it firmly. The size of a clone is reported for some rows only, either as once, few or many, or as a class for expanded clones.

j_gene,d_gene,len,v_gene,abundance,CDR3aa,CDR3nt
TRBJ2-3,TRBD2,20,TRBV20-1,NA,CSARDYQWTSGGAIPDTLYF,TGCAGTGCTAGAGATTATCAATGGACTAGCGGGGGGGCCATCCCAGATACGCTGTATTTT
TRBJ1-5,NA,13,TRBV14,NA,CASSQDRWGPQHF,TGTGCCAGCAGCCAAGACAGGTGGGGGCCCCAGCATTTT
TRBJ1-1,NA,16,TRBV7-8,NA,CASSMITGDPYTEAFF,TGTGCCAGCAGCATGATAACAGGAGACCCTTACACTGAAGCTTTCTTT
TRBJ1-1,NA,15,TRBV12-3/TRBV12-4,NA,CASMDPSWEGTEAFF,TGTGCCAGCATGGACCCCTCATGGGAGGGCACTGAAGCTTTCTTT
TRBJ2-5,NA,14,TRBV7-9,many,CASSSLVGGETQYF,TGTGCCAGCAGCTCCCTCGTAGGAGGGGAGACCCAGTACTTC
TRBJ2-3,NA,12,TRBV27,NA,CASSFPSDTQYF,TGTGCCAGCAGTTTCCCATCAGATACGCAGTATTTT
TRBJ2-5,TRBD1,15,TRBV20-1,NA,CSARERDRGKETQYF,TGCAGTGCTAGAGAGAGAGACAGGGGGAAAGAGACCCAGTACTTC
TRBJ1-3,NA,15,TRBV20-1,NA,CSARPTGSSGNTIYF,TGCAGTGCTAGACCCACAGGCAGCTCTGGAAACACCATATATTTT
TRBJ2-5,NA,12,TRBV2,many,CASRGGQETQYF,TGTGCCAGCAGGGGGGGCCAAGAGACCCAGTACTTC
TRBJ2-1,NA,16,TRBV11-3,many,CASRKMGSRYYNEQFF,TGTGCCAGCCGAAAAATGGGGTCCAGGTACTACAATGAGCAGTTCTTC
TRBJ2-5,NA,13,TRBV25-1,few,CASSGSSVETQYF,TGTGCCAGCAGTGGCTCATCCGTGGAGACCCAGTACTTC
TRBJ2-1,NA,18,TRBV5-4,NA,CASSLDWGPPGSYSEQFF,TGTGCCAGCAGCTTGGATTGGGGTCCCCCGGGCTCCTACAGTGAGCAGTTCTTC
TRBJ1-1,TRBD1,15,TRBV7-9,few,CASSFQTGMNTEAFF,TGTGCCAGCAGCTTCCAGACAGGGATGAACACTGAAGCTTTCTTT
TRBJ2-2,NA,13,TRBV30,many,CAWSVLGTGELFF,TGTGCCTGGAGTGTACTAGGGACCGGGGAGCTGTTTTTT
TRBJ2-7,NA,13,TRBV7-9,NA,CASNPSGGYEQYF,TGTGCCAGCAACCCTTCTGGTGGGTACGAGCAGTACTTC
TRBJ2-2,TRBD1,13,TRBV29-1,NA,CSVGTGNTGELFF,TGCAGCGTTGGGACAGGGAACACCGGGGAGCTGTTTTTT
TRBJ2-7,TRBD2,15,TRBV2,few,CASSSGLAGGYEQYF,TGTGCCAGCAGCTCCGGACTAGCGGGAGGGTACGAGCAGTACTTC
TRBJ2-7,NA,15,TRBV7-2,NA,CASSLSPLGSYEQYF,TGTGCCAGCAGCTTAAGCCCCCTGGGATCCTACGAGCAGTACTTC
TRBJ2-7,NA,14,TRBV5-1,few,CASSGLEGFDEQYF,TGCGCCAGCAGCGGCTTAGAGGGGTTCGACGAGCAGTACTTC
TRBJ2-1,NA,16,TRBV14,NA,CASSQDSRGNLNEQFF,TGTGCCAGCAGCCAAGATTCTCGCGGGAACCTCAATGAGCAGTTCTTC